The rows below give T cell receptor beta chains drawn from one sample of a study of somatic mutations in cytotoxic T cells in rheumatoid arthritis. Using immunoSEQ multiplex PCR, the repertoire was profiled, and TCRdb retains in-frame clones only, with some absent. The table shows 10,000 or so clones, with over 60% occurring only once. Sequenced sample: CD8+ T cells sorted from blood. Source of these receptors: an adult with rheumatoid arthritis. Both conserved end residues are part of each CDR3. The order of the fields is D gene, clone size, J gene, V gene, CDR3 DNA, CDR3 protein. A D gene is named only where the DNA matches it firmly. The size of a clone is reported for some rows only, either as once, few or many, or as a class for expanded clones.

NA,NA,TRBJ1-1,TRBV11-2,TGTGCCAGCAGCTACGAGACGGGGAACACTGAAGCTTTCTTT,CASSYETGNTEAFF
NA,NA,TRBJ1-1,TRBV4-3,TGCGCCAGCAGCCAAGATCTATCGGGGAACGCGAAAGCTTTCTTT,CASSQDLSGNAKAFF
NA,NA,TRBJ1-2,TRBV29-1,TGCAGCGCCCTGCAACAGGGTTCAGGTGGCTACACCTTC,CSALQQGSGGYTF
NA,few,TRBJ2-7,TRBV7-9,TGTGCCAGCAGCTTAGCGGGCAGGGACGAGCAGTACTTC,CASSLAGRDEQYF
TRBD1,NA,TRBJ2-7,TRBV28,TGTGCCAGCAGTTCCTCCGGGACAGGGGGCCACGAGCAGTACTTC,CASSSSGTGGHEQYF
NA,NA,TRBJ1-2,TRBV7-9,TGTGCCAGCAGCTTCTTAGGCGGGGATGGCTACACCTTC,CASSFLGGDGYTF
NA,NA,TRBJ2-2,TRBV14,TGTGCCAGCAGCCAAGGAGACACCTCGAACACCGGGGAGCTGTTTTTT,CASSQGDTSNTGELFF
NA,NA,TRBJ2-7,TRBV11-2,TGTGCCAGCAGCCGCCGCCGGGAGCAGTACTTC,CASSRRREQYF
NA,NA,TRBJ2-7,TRBV19,TGTGCCAGTAGTCCAACACTATCCTACGAGCAGTACTTC,CASSPTLSYEQYF
TRBD2,NA,TRBJ2-7,TRBV27,TGTGCCAGCCGGACTACTAGCGGGATAAACGAGCAGTACTTC,CASRTTSGINEQYF
TRBD2,NA,TRBJ2-3,TRBV7-9,TGTGCCAGCAGCTTAGCGGGGACTAGCTCCTGGACAGATACGCAGTATTTT,CASSLAGTSSWTDTQYF
NA,NA,TRBJ2-7,TRBV7-3,TGTGCCAGCAGCTCGACTCTACATACAGGGCCCTACGAGCAGTACTTC,CASSSTLHTGPYEQYF
NA,few,TRBJ2-7,TRBV4-1,TGCGCCAGCAGCCAAGGCAGGATCTCCTACGAGCAGTACTTC,CASSQGRISYEQYF
NA,NA,TRBJ1-2,TRBV29-1,TGCAGCGGGGGACCCCTGAACTATGGCTACACCTTC,CSGGPLNYGYTF
TRBD1,NA,TRBJ2-7,TRBV4-3,TGCGCCAGCAGCCTCGGGACAGCCTCCTACGAGCAGTACTTC,CASSLGTASYEQYF
NA,NA,TRBJ2-7,TRBV10-3,TGTGCCATCAGTGAGCCGGAAACCCGAGAAGGGGAATACCTTTTCGAGCAGTACTTC,CAISEPETREGEYLFEQYF
NA,NA,TRBJ2-7,TRBV7-8,TGTGCCAGCAGCTTAATGGATGGGGTCGGCGAGCAGTACTTC,CASSLMDGVGEQYF
NA,few,TRBJ1-6,TRBV7-2,TGTGCCAGCAGCTTCTGGAGGTTTAATTCACCCCTCCACTTT,CASSFWRFNSPLHF
NA,NA,TRBJ2-7,TRBV4-1,TGCGCCAGCAGCCAAGACGGCGGCATGCAGTACTTC,CASSQDGGMQYF
NA,NA,TRBJ2-7,TRBV28,TGTGCCAGCACCCCTTCGGTTAACTCCTACGAGCAGTACTTC,CASTPSVNSYEQYF
NA,once,TRBJ2-3,TRBV5-1,TGCGCCAGCAGCCTAGTGGGGAGCACAGATACGCAGTATTTT,CASSLVGSTDTQYF
NA,NA,TRBJ2-5,TRBV28,TGTGCCAGTTCTTACGGGGGAGAGACCCAGTACTTC,CASSYGGETQYF
NA,NA,TRBJ1-1,TRBV27,TGTGCCAGCAGTTTATCCACGGCGGGATCCACTGAAGCTTTCTTT,CASSLSTAGSTEAFF
NA,NA,TRBJ2-4,TRBV2,TGTGCCAGCAGTGAAGCCGGACAGTTCGAAAACATTCAGTACTTC,CASSEAGQFENIQYF
TRBD2,NA,TRBJ2-2,TRBV2,TGTGCCAGGAAGCGGGGGGGGGAGCTGTTTTTT,CARKRGGELFF
NA,NA,TRBJ2-7,TRBV7-3,TGTGCCAGCAGCTTCCCGACTGGGATTTCCTACGAGCAGTACTTC,CASSFPTGISYEQYF
TRBD1,NA,TRBJ2-1,TRBV5-1,TGCGCCAGCAGCTTGCCCCGCGGACAGGGCGAGCAGTTCTTC,CASSLPRGQGEQFF
NA,NA,TRBJ1-4,TRBV6-4,TGTGCCAGCAGTGAGGGGGAAGGAAAACTGTTTTTT,CASSEGEGKLFF
NA,NA,TRBJ1-1,TRBV30,TGTGCCTGGAGTGGGGGGGCTGGCACTGAAGCTTTCTTT,CAWSGGAGTEAFF
NA,few,TRBJ1-5,TRBV6-1,TGTGCCAACGGCTGGGCGGATCAGCCCCAGCATTTT,CANGWADQPQHF
NA,NA,TRBJ2-1,TRBV9,TGTGCCAGCAGCGTAGGATCGAGTGGGGGGACTGGGGAGTTCTTC,CASSVGSSGGTGEFF
TRBD1,few,TRBJ1-6,TRBV7-6,TGTGCCAGCAGCCTAAGACCGGGACAGGATAATTCACCCCTCCACTTT,CASSLRPGQDNSPLHF
NA,NA,TRBJ2-7,TRBV28,TGTGCCAGCAGTTTATGGCTGGGCACCGCCTACGAGCAGTACTTC,CASSLWLGTAYEQYF
TRBD1,NA,TRBJ1-1,TRBV19,TGTGCCAGTAGTGCCGGGACAGGGGGAAACACTGAAGCTTTCTTT,CASSAGTGGNTEAFF
NA,once,TRBJ1-2,TRBV27,TGTGCCAGCAGTTCCGCAGGTGGGAGTGGCTACACCTTC,CASSSAGGSGYTF
TRBD2,NA,TRBJ2-7,TRBV7-2,TGTGCCAGCAGCTCGGGACTAGCGAGGTACGAGCAGTACTTC,CASSSGLARYEQYF
NA,NA,TRBJ1-1,TRBV27,TGTGCCAGCAGTCATGGTGGGGGGTACACTGAAGCTTTCTTT,CASSHGGGYTEAFF
TRBD1,NA,TRBJ1-1,TRBV5-1,TGCGCCAGCAGCGTAGGACAGGGCTCCTTGAACACTGAAGCTTTCTTT,CASSVGQGSLNTEAFF
TRBD2,NA,TRBJ2-1,TRBV6-5,TGTGCGACTAGCGGGGGGACCAATGAGCAGTTCTTC,CATSGGTNEQFF
NA,NA,TRBJ2-1,TRBV7-2,TGTGCCAGCAGCTTGCCGGTGGGGAATGAGCAGTTCTTC,CASSLPVGNEQFF
NA,few,TRBJ1-1,TRBV7-6,TGTGCCAGCAGCTTAGAGGAGACAAACACTGAAGCTTTCTTT,CASSLEETNTEAFF
TRBD2,NA,TRBJ2-1,TRBV7-8,TGTGCCAGCACCACATGGAGCGGGAGGGGAGGGGATGAGCAGTTCTTC,CASTTWSGRGGDEQFF
TRBD1,NA,TRBJ1-6,TRBV14,TGTGCCAGCAGCGGGCGGACAGGGAATTTAGGTTCACCCCTCCACTTT,CASSGRTGNLGSPLHF
TRBD2,NA,TRBJ2-7,TRBV27,TGTGCCAGCAGTTTAACTAGCGGGAGCTTGTTATACTTC,CASSLTSGSLLYF
NA,NA,TRBJ2-3,TRBV27,TGTGCCAGCAGTTTGGACCAAGTAGTGTATTTT,CASSLDQVVYF